These 24 T cell receptor beta chains were sequenced from one sample in a study of cytomegalovirus exposure and HLA in healthy donors. PCR primers comprised 60 Vbeta and 13 Jbeta primers. TCRdb keeps only in-frame clones here, not all; method: immunoSEQ multiplex PCR. The sample has just under 250,000 clones, roughly 80% seen once. The sample taken for sequencing was PBMCs. The origin of the receptors is a woman aged 40 to 50 in good health and CMV-seropositive.

The V and J genes are TRBV4-1 and TRBJ2-2; D is possibly TRBD1 (5 bases). The CDR3 extends over 12 amino acids. The germline gives CDR1 MGHRA, CDR2 YSYEKL. Trimming removed 6 bases from V and 5 bases from J, with 7 bases in between. DNA for the CDR3: TGCGCCAGCAGAAAGGGGACCGGGGAGCTGTTTTTT. Translated, it gives CASRKGTGELFF.

The rearrangement uses TRBV5-1 and TRBJ2-1; 7 nucleotides align to TRBD2. Germline lookup yields CDR1 SGHRS and CDR2 YFSETQ. V trimming: 0 bases; J trimming: 4 bases; junction bases outside the gene matches: 7. This CDR3 region has 16 residues. The CDR3 is CASSLELAGGYNEQFF. In DNA form, the CDR3 reads TGCGCCAGCAGCTTGGAGTTAGCGGGTGGGTACAATGAGCAGTTCTTC.

The rearrangement uses TRBV11-3 and TRBJ1-3; D is unclear. The CDR3 runs to 17 residues. Germline CDR1 reads SGHNT; CDR2 reads YENEEA. Trimming pared 5 bases from V and 0 bases from J, leaving 17 bases between. CDR3 region: CASSPPRRVSSGNTIYF. As DNA, the CDR3 is TGTGCCAGCAGCCCCCCTCGCCGGGTGAGCTCTGGAAACACCATATATTTT.

V gene TRBV5-6 combines with J gene TRBJ1-2; D is unclear. This CDR3 is built from 17 residues. Germline assignment: CDR1 SGHDT and CDR2 YYEEEE. V was trimmed by 4 bases and J by 0 bases, leaving 19 bases between them. The CDR3 coding sequence is TGTGCCAGCAGCCCGGAATTAGGTGGGCGCGCTAACTATGGCTACACCTTC. It translates to CASSPELGGRANYGYTF.

This chain joins TRBV11-3 and TRBJ2-7; TRBD2 matches at 11 bases. V dropped 5 bases and J dropped 3; count of bases not matched to a gene: 12. CDR3 size: 17 residues. Germline CDR1 is SGHNT and CDR2 is YENEEA. The CDR3 DNA reads TGTGCCAGCAGCAACCCCCTTAGCGGGAGGGACCGCTACGAGCAGTACTTC. Translating gives CASSNPLSGRDRYEQYF.

This clone was seen more than once but under ten times. The V gene is TRBV7-3, the J gene TRBJ1-1; D might be TRBD1 (6 bases). Trimming shortened V by 1 base and J by 3 bases, and 6 bases separated the two germline ends. CDR3 size: 13 residues. CDR1 is SGHTA and CDR2 is FQGTGA in the germline V gene. The CDR3 spells CASSLNRDTEAFF. The CDR3 nucleotides read TGTGCCAGCAGCTTAAACAGGGACACTGAAGCTTTCTTT.

The CDR3 nucleotides are TGTGCCAGCAGCGTATCGGGAGTACCGAACACTGAAGCTTTCTTT. It yields the protein CASSVSGVPNTEAFF. The chain couples TRBV9 to TRBJ1-1; D gene ambiguous. The CDR3 is 15 residues long. Germline CDR1 reads SGDLS; CDR2 reads YYNGEE. Deletions cut 1 base from V and 1 base from J, with 11 bases between. The full variable domain, its missing parts supplied by reference TRBV9 and TRBJ1-1, is DSGVTQTPKHLITATGQRVTLRCSPRSGDLSVYWYQQSLDQGLQFLIQYYNGEERAKGNILERFSAQQFPDLHSELNLSSLELGDSALYFCASSVSGVPNTEAFFGQGTRLTVV.

The rearrangement joins TRBV7-9 to TRBJ1-4; no firm D call. Germline CDR1 SEHNR, CDR2 FQNEAQ (reference sequence). V lost 5 bases, J lost 0 bases, and 16 bases lay in between. The CDR3 sequence is 17 residues long. As DNA, the CDR3 is TGTGCCAGCAGCCCCGGGGTAGCGGGAGCAACTAATGAAAAACTGTTTTTT. It translates to CASSPGVAGATNEKLFF.

The chain employs TRBV11-1 and TRBJ1-6; TRBD1 aligns across 10 bases. Germline CDR1 SGHAT, CDR2 FQDESV (reference sequence). The J segment lost 10 bases and the V segment lost 3 bases, leaving 3 bases of the junction unmatched. The CDR3 consists of 14 residues. This CDR3 reads CASSFATGGSPLHF. The CDR3 nucleotides are TGTGCCAGCAGCTTCGCGACAGGGGGCTCACCCCTCCACTTT.

The rearrangement uses TRBV11-2 and TRBJ1-4; D is undetermined. CDR1 and CDR2 from the germline V gene are SGHAT and FQNNGV. Trimming cost V 3 bases and J 1 base, with 9 bases left between them. The CDR3 extends over 15 amino acids. The chain's CDR3 is CASSLFAGTNEKLFF. The CDR3 DNA sequence: TGTGCCAGCAGCTTGTTTGCGGGAACTAATGAAAAACTGTTTTTT.

The chain combines TRBV7-2 with TRBJ1-6, with TRBD1 identical over 8 bases. The CDR3 loop spans 14 amino acids. With 5 bases clipped from V and 8 bases from J, the junction kept 5 bases outside the gene matches. Germline V gene data show CDR1 as SGHTA and CDR2 as FQGNSA. CDR3 nucleotides: TGTGCCAGCAGCCTACAGGGGGATTATTCACCCCTCCACTTT. Translating it yields CASSLQGDYSPLHF.

The chain recombines TRBV19 with TRBJ1-2; 7 positions match TRBD1. CDR1 LNHDA and CDR2 SQIVND come from the germline V gene (reference sequence). This CDR3 region has 13 residues. J was trimmed by 5 bases and V by 6 bases; bases with no gene match: 6. The CDR3 sequence: CASRVGQPYGYTF. CDR3 sequence (DNA): TGTGCCAGTAGGGTGGGACAGCCTTATGGCTACACCTTC. Combining the CDR3 with reference TRBV19 and TRBJ1-2 gives the whole variable domain DGGITQSPKYLFRKEGQNVTLSCEQNLNHDAMYWYRQDPGQGLRLIYYSQIVNDFQKGDIAEGYSVSREKKESFPLTVTSAQKNPTAFYLCASRVGQPYGYTFGSGTRLTVV.

V and J are TRBV7-3 and TRBJ1-1, with TRBD1 identical over 8 bases. The CDR3 covers 16 residues. CDR1 and CDR2 (germline): SGHTA, FQGTGA. Unmatched junction bases numbered 8, after V lost 1 base and J lost 4 bases. The CDR3 sequence: CASSLKGQAWSTEAFF. The CDR3 coding sequence is TGTGCCAGCAGCTTAAAGGGACAGGCCTGGAGCACTGAAGCTTTCTTT.

Concerning this clone: Germline and junction disagree at one end, which may indicate a read error. This chain connects TRBV7-9 to TRBJ2-1, with D unresolved. The CDR3 is 12 residues long. Per germline, CDR1 SEHNR and CDR2 FQNEAQ (reference sequence). CDR3 in amino acids: CSSSSLFDEQFF. CDR3 nucleotide sequence: TGTTCCAGCAGCTCCCTATTTGATGAGCAGTTCTTC.

This clone was counted between two and nine times. The chain is built from TRBV30 and TRBJ2-7, with TRBD1 matching 10 bases. The germline gives CDR1 GTSNPN, CDR2 SVGIG (reference sequence). This CDR3 has 12 amino acids. V gave up 4 bases and J gave up 6 bases; unmatched junction bases: 3. This CDR3 is CAWTGQGIEQYF. The CDR3 nucleotides read TGTGCCTGGACGGGACAGGGGATCGAGCAGTACTTC. Combining the CDR3 with reference TRBV30 and TRBJ2-7 gives the whole variable domain SQTIHQWPATLVQPVGSPLSLECTVEGTSNPNLYWYRQAAGRGLQLLFYSVGIGQISSEVPQNLSASRPQDRQFILSSKKLLLSDSGFYLCAWTGQGIEQYFGPGTRLTVT.

The rearrangement joins TRBV13 to TRBJ2-7; perhaps TRBD2 as D (5 bases). V lost 5 bases and J lost 4, with 12 bases in between. Germline V gives CDR1 PRHDT, CDR2 FYEKMQ (reference sequence). CDR3 size: 13 residues. Here the CDR3 reads CASSPLGSYEQYF. In nucleotides, the CDR3 is TGTGCCAGCAGCCCCCTAGGGAGTTACGAGCAGTACTTC.

This clone was counted only a few times. This chain links TRBV20-1 with TRBJ1-1; D unresolved. Germline values: CDR1 DFQATT, CDR2 SNEGSKA (reference sequence). V dropped 5 bases and J dropped 1 base, with 5 bases sitting between them. The CDR3 length is 11 residues. The CDR3 nucleotides read TGCAGTGCTTCCGGGAACACTGAAGCTTTCTTT. As protein: CSASGNTEAFF.

The gene calls are TRBV14 and TRBJ2-5, with TRBD2 matching 11 bases. Germline CDR1 is SGHDN and CDR2 is FVKESK. CDR3 length: 14 amino acids. V gave up 4 bases and J gave up 2 bases; unmatched junction bases: 0. CDR3 nucleotides: TGTGCCAGCAGCCGACTAGCGGGACAAGAGACCCAGTACTTC. Translation: CASSRLAGQETQYF.

In DNA form, the CDR3 reads TGTGCCAGCAGCCCCCCAGGACGAGACAGGACTACCGGGGAGCTGTTTTTT. Its translation is CASSPPGRDRTTGELFF. The V call is TRBV7-2, the J call TRBJ2-2; tentatively, D is TRBD1 (6 bases). The V end lost 5 bases, the J end lost 5 bases, and 21 bases lay between the germline ends. Germline CDR1 and CDR2: SGHTA and FQGNSA. CDR3 length: 17 amino acids. The complete variable domain, with remaining parts taken from reference TRBV7-2 and TRBJ2-2, reads GAGVSQSPSNKVTEKGKDVELRCDPISGHTALYWYRQSLGQGLEFLIYFQGNSAPDKSGLPSDRFSAERTGGSVSTLTIQRTQQEDSAVYLCASSPPGRDRTTGELFFGEGSRLTVL.

This clone appeared a few times. The chain couples TRBV7-9 to TRBJ1-3; perhaps TRBD1 as D (5 bases). In germline, CDR1 is SEHNR, CDR2 FQNEAQ (reference sequence). CDR3 length equals 14 residues. Trimming stripped 5 bases from V and 3 bases from J, with 11 bases between. The CDR3 reads CASSPGLFGNTIYF. The DNA of the CDR3 is TGTGCCAGCAGCCCGGGACTTTTTGGAAACACCATATATTTT.

In its sample, this clone was seen once. The V and J genes are TRBV10-2 and TRBJ2-5, with 7 bases aligning to TRBD2. TRBJ2-7 explains the end of the DNA better; the J call may be wrong. The germline CDR1 and CDR2 sequences are WSHSY and SAAADI. The CDR3 spans 14 residues. This chain's CDR3 is CASSEGLGISEQYF. The CDR3 bases are TGCGCCAGCAGTGAGGGACTAGGAATCAGCGAGCAGTACTTC.

V gene TRBV5-5 combines with J gene TRBJ1-2; TRBD1 aligns across 7 bases. Germline lookup yields CDR1 SGHKS and CDR2 YYEKEE (reference sequence). The CDR3 runs 16 residues. The V segment lost 1 base and the J segment 5 bases; nucleotides outside the gene matches: 11. The CDR3 bases are TGTGCCAGCAGCTTGTTTGCCCGGGACAGCGTATATGGCTACACCTTC. Protein product: CASSLFARDSVYGYTF. The full variable domain, rest sourced from reference TRBV5-5 and TRBJ1-2, is DAGVTQSPTHLIKTRGQQVTLRCSPISGHKSVSWYQQVLGQGPQFIFQYYEKEERGRGNFPDRFSARQFPNYSSELNVNALLLGDSALYLCASSLFARDSVYGYTFGSGTRLTVV.

The chain joins TRBV28 to TRBJ2-7; 9 nucleotides agree with TRBD1. Germline loops: CDR1 MDHEN, CDR2 SYDVKM. The CDR3 spans 13 residues. V shed 3 bases and J 6 bases; nucleotides not matched to a gene: 3. This CDR3 is CASSLGQGGEQYF. The CDR3 DNA sequence: TGTGCCAGCAGTTTGGGACAGGGTGGCGAGCAGTACTTC.

As for this clone: The sample contains more than one DNA sequence encoding this CDR3. This chain uses TRBV27 with TRBJ2-2; a possible D gene is TRBD1 (5 bases). Germline V gene sequence: CDR1 MNHEY, CDR2 SMNVEV (reference sequence). The CDR3 covers 14 residues. V shed 5 bases and J shed 3 bases, with 10 bases lying between them. CDR3 in DNA: TGTGCCAGCAGTATCCTACAGGACACCGGGGAGCTGTTTTTT. The encoded protein is CASSILQDTGELFF.